The rows below give T cell receptor beta chains drawn from one sample of a study of blood T cell repertoires in COVID-19. Only in-frame clones appear in the TCRdb table, and some are missing; sequencing was by immunoSEQ multiplex PCR. The sample lists 50,000 or so clones; 85% to 90% were seen once. Material: peripheral blood. These receptors originate from a human donor in a cohort sampled during active COVID-19. Each CDR3 is given with its conserved first and last residue. Each record gives: J gene, V gene, CDR3 protein.

j_call: TRBJ2-3
v_call: TRBV3-1/TRBV3-2
cdr3_aa: CASSQDMGLAADTQYF

j_call: TRBJ1-3
v_call: TRBV28
cdr3_aa: CASSPPGASGNTIYF

j_call: TRBJ2-7
v_call: TRBV7-8
cdr3_aa: CASTQGVSEQYF

j_call: TRBJ2-5
v_call: TRBV19
cdr3_aa: CASSAGTGGGETQYF

j_call: TRBJ2-5
v_call: TRBV7-9
cdr3_aa: CASSPENGEETQYF

j_call: TRBJ1-4
v_call: TRBV7-3
cdr3_aa: CASSLRVLTTPGEKLFF

j_call: TRBJ2-3
v_call: TRBV7-2
cdr3_aa: CASTIIAGGRDTQYF

j_call: TRBJ1-3
v_call: TRBV6-5
cdr3_aa: CASRTGVGNTIYF

j_call: TRBJ2-3
v_call: TRBV27
cdr3_aa: CASSLMWASGRTDTQYF

j_call: TRBJ1-2
v_call: TRBV6-2/TRBV6-3
cdr3_aa: CASSSEGTGINYGYTF

j_call: TRBJ1-4
v_call: TRBV18
cdr3_aa: CASSQGANEKLFF

j_call: TRBJ1-5
v_call: TRBV19
cdr3_aa: CASSAWGQGGNQPQHF

j_call: TRBJ1-3
v_call: TRBV11-2
cdr3_aa: CASSPPEPGNTIYF

j_call: TRBJ2-1
v_call: TRBV19
cdr3_aa: CASGDGGNGNEQFF

j_call: TRBJ1-1
v_call: TRBV5-6
cdr3_aa: CANLNRGRGTEAFF

j_call: TRBJ1-1
v_call: TRBV9
cdr3_aa: CASSVSLLPGQGLVDTEAFF

j_call: TRBJ1-1
v_call: TRBV28
cdr3_aa: CASSTGTGKGAFF

j_call: TRBJ2-7
v_call: TRBV18
cdr3_aa: CASSPTAVLSYEQYF

j_call: TRBJ2-1
v_call: TRBV3-1/TRBV3-2
cdr3_aa: CASSQEERSWFF

j_call: TRBJ1-1
v_call: TRBV6-5
cdr3_aa: CASNDRGLNTEAFF

j_call: TRBJ1-2
v_call: TRBV27
cdr3_aa: CASSLSGVRLGSNYGYTF

j_call: TRBJ2-1
v_call: TRBV27
cdr3_aa: CASRPPGTSASEQFF

j_call: TRBJ2-2
v_call: TRBV5-4
cdr3_aa: CASSRQGSGELFF

j_call: TRBJ2-4
v_call: TRBV3-1/TRBV3-2
cdr3_aa: CASSSHRDRIKNIQYF

j_call: TRBJ1-2
v_call: TRBV7-3
cdr3_aa: CASRPGQGGYGYTF

j_call: TRBJ2-1
v_call: TRBV4-1
cdr3_aa: CASSQDGVRGVDEQFF

j_call: TRBJ2-4
v_call: TRBV1
cdr3_aa: CTSSPRVREGHKNIQYF

j_call: TRBJ1-4
v_call: TRBV18
cdr3_aa: CASSPDRGRGEKLFF

j_call: TRBJ1-1
v_call: TRBV5-1
cdr3_aa: CASTLDGSLGTEAFF

j_call: TRBJ2-3
v_call: TRBV21-1
cdr3_aa: CASSKVAGGTDTQYF

j_call: TRBJ2-7
v_call: TRBV6-2/TRBV6-3
cdr3_aa: CASSYSTGTGGGYEQYF

j_call: TRBJ2-3
v_call: TRBV19
cdr3_aa: CASSIPLAGGQNTQYF

j_call: TRBJ1-1
v_call: TRBV7-3
cdr3_aa: CASGDTNTEAFF

j_call: TRBJ2-3
v_call: TRBV4-2
cdr3_aa: CASSQVPYRTDTQYF

j_call: TRBJ2-5
v_call: TRBV27
cdr3_aa: CASSPLRGTSGDPQETQYF

j_call: TRBJ1-2
v_call: TRBV18
cdr3_aa: CASSPSTDYGYTF

j_call: TRBJ1-1
v_call: TRBV25-1
cdr3_aa: CASRRGTGYTEAFF

j_call: TRBJ2-1
v_call: TRBV19
cdr3_aa: CASTTGSHMEQFF

j_call: TRBJ2-5
v_call: TRBV19
cdr3_aa: CASSIEGYGETQYF

j_call: TRBJ1-1
v_call: TRBV10-2
cdr3_aa: CASTQKTEAFF

j_call: TRBJ2-1
v_call: TRBV7-2
cdr3_aa: CASSTGLAGPRREQFF

j_call: TRBJ2-3
v_call: TRBV5-1
cdr3_aa: CASSLETGAITDTQYF

j_call: TRBJ2-2
v_call: TRBV28
cdr3_aa: CASSLRGLATGELFF

j_call: TRBJ1-4
v_call: TRBV19
cdr3_aa: CATGATANEKLFF

j_call: TRBJ2-2
v_call: TRBV19
cdr3_aa: CASSASAYTGELFF